The rows below give T cell receptor beta chains drawn from one sample of a study of shared clonotypes between healthy human individuals. TCRdb's copy holds only in-frame clones and misses some; the assay was immunoSEQ multiplex PCR. The profile covers about 2.3 million clones, with about 92% appearing a single time and under 0.45% taken by the ten largest. The sample comprised naive CD4+ T cells from PBMCs. The receptors stem from a man between 18 and 35 years old in good health. Some clones in this sample may be carry-over from other donors' samples. The CDR3 runs from the conserved cysteine through the conserved F or W. The D gene is left open where the match is weak. Only some rows state a clone size, as once, few, many or a class for expanded clones.

v_call	j_call	clone_size	d_call	cdr3_aa	cdr3_nt
TRBV2	TRBJ1-1	NA	TRBD1	CASSTGGGTEAFF	TGTGCCAGCAGCACAGGGGGCGGCACTGAAGCTTTCTTT
TRBV5-4	TRBJ2-3	NA	NA	CASSLAGSSTDTQYF	TGTGCCAGCAGCTTGGCTGGGAGTAGCACAGATACGCAGTATTTT
TRBV2	TRBJ2-3	NA	TRBD1	CASSGAPGQMIDTQYF	TGTGCCAGCAGTGGGGCTCCGGGACAGATGATAGATACGCAGTATTTT
TRBV5-6	TRBJ2-3	NA	NA	CASSLAPGGTDTQYF	TGTGCCAGCAGCTTGGCCCCCGGGGGCACAGATACGCAGTATTTT
TRBV29-1	TRBJ1-1	NA	NA	CSVVRGGNTEAFF	TGCAGCGTTGTTCGGGGGGGGAACACTGAAGCTTTCTTT
TRBV5-4	TRBJ2-3	NA	NA	CASSSRRAPDTQYF	TGTGCCAGCAGCTCTCGTCGGGCGCCAGATACGCAGTATTTT
TRBV10-3	TRBJ2-5	once	NA	CAISGGGLQETQYF	TGTGCCATCAGTGGCGGCGGTCTTCAAGAGACCCAGTACTTC
TRBV2	TRBJ2-1	NA	NA	CASSLLGSYNEQFF	TGTGCCAGCAGCTTACTGGGCTCCTACAATGAGCAGTTCTTC
TRBV6-5	TRBJ1-4	NA	TRBD1	CASSSNDRVEKLFF	TGTGCCAGCAGCTCGAATGACAGGGTTGAAAAACTGTTTTTT
TRBV7-9	TRBJ2-1	NA	TRBD1	CASSGTVRPSYNEQFF	TGTGCCAGCAGCGGGACAGTCCGTCCGTCCTACAATGAGCAGTTCTTC
TRBV6-6	TRBJ1-2	NA	TRBD1	CASRTGQPTNYGYTF	TGTGCCAGCAGGACGGGACAGCCTACTAACTATGGCTACACCTTC
TRBV15	TRBJ1-1	NA	NA	CATSRDSQTEAFF	TGTGCCACCAGCAGAGATAGCCAGACTGAAGCTTTCTTT
TRBV5-1	TRBJ2-1	NA	TRBD2	CASSLNPTYLSGSSYNEQFF	TGCGCCAGCAGCTTGAACCCGACTTACCTTAGCGGGAGTTCCTACAATGAGCAGTTCTTC
TRBV6-4	TRBJ2-1	once	TRBD2	CASSDSGGTGENEQFF	TGTGCCAGCAGTGACTCGGGAGGGACTGGAGAAAATGAGCAGTTCTTC
TRBV6-5	TRBJ2-1	NA	TRBD2	CASSSIAGGSYNEQFF	TGTGCCAGCAGTTCCATAGCGGGAGGTTCCTACAATGAGCAGTTCTTC
TRBV28	TRBJ2-1	once	TRBD2	CASSFIGLAGGSYNEQFF	TGTGCCAGCAGTTTCATCGGACTAGCGGGAGGTTCCTACAATGAGCAGTTCTTC
TRBV27	TRBJ2-6	NA	TRBD1	CASSPRDRGRGANVLTF	TGTGCCAGCAGTCCCCGGGACAGGGGGCGTGGGGCCAACGTCCTGACTTTC
TRBV7-3	TRBJ1-1	few	NA	CASSLTGLPNTEAFF	TGTGCCAGCAGCCTCACCGGGCTCCCGAACACTGAAGCTTTCTTT
TRBV4-1	TRBJ2-1	NA	NA	CASSLVGRGTYNEQFF	TGCGCCAGCAGCCTCGTCGGGCGGGGCACCTACAATGAGCAGTTCTTC
TRBV7-5	TRBJ2-7	NA	NA	CVRSLGNRTSSPREQYF	TGTGTCAGAAGCTTAGGGAACCGGACCTCCAGCCCACGGGAGCAGTACTTC
TRBV7-9	TRBJ1-4	NA	NA	CASSLFQGSEKLFF	TGTGCCAGCAGCTTATTCCAGGGGAGTGAAAAACTGTTTTTT
TRBV11-2	TRBJ2-7	NA	NA	CASSPAGHRGEQYF	TGTGCCAGCAGCCCGGCGGGACACCGTGGCGAGCAGTACTTC
TRBV6-5	TRBJ2-1	once	NA	CASSLGGASHNEQFF	TGTGCCAGCAGTTTGGGTGGGGCTTCCCACAATGAGCAGTTCTTC